This T cell receptor (beta chain) emerged from a study of blood T cell repertoires in COVID-19. Overall study context: Material from acute and convalescent COVID-19 was sourced from the United States, Italy and Spain.

The V gene lost 5 bases and the J gene lost 3 bases, with 13 bases spanning the gap. The CDR3 covers 15 residues. CDR1 SGHAT and CDR2 FQNNGV come from the germline V gene. Only in-frame clones appear in the TCRdb table, and some are missing; sequencing was by immunoSEQ multiplex PCR. This sample yields 120,000 to 150,000 clones, of which around 76% are seen a single time; about 12% belongs to the top ten. This chain connects TRBV11-2 to TRBJ1-4; D perhaps matches TRBD1 (5 bases). This TCR was recovered from an elderly man with acute or convalescent COVID-19. Specimen: peripheral blood. CDR3 loop: CASSQEGAANEKLFF. CDR3 sequence (DNA): TGTGCCAGCAGCCAGGAAGGGGCAGCTAATGAAAAACTGTTTTTT.